These T cell receptor beta chains were read from a single sample in a study of cytomegalovirus exposure and HLA in healthy donors. The data were produced by immunoSEQ multiplex PCR, yet TCRdb's version contains in-frame clones alone and is incomplete. The repertoire holds some 150,000 clones, around 80% seen once, with 3.5% to 5% in the top ten. The source material was PBMCs. These receptors were taken from a middle-aged man in good health and CMV-seronegative. The CDR3 runs from the conserved cysteine through the conserved F or W. The D gene is left open where the match is weak. Clone size is shown for a subset of rows, as once, few, many or a class of expanded clone.

CASRLAGPPGELFF	TGTGCCAGCCGCCTAGCGGGACCCCCCGGGGAGCTGTTTTTT	TRBV2	TRBJ2-2	TRBD2	NA
CASSDSAGPNYGYTF	TGTGCCAGCAGTGACTCGGCAGGCCCTAACTATGGCTACACCTTC	TRBV6-4	TRBJ1-2	NA	NA
CSARSREQFF	TGCAGTGCTAGGTCGAGAGAGCAGTTCTTC	TRBV20-1	TRBJ2-1	NA	NA
CASRPKDRLGTEAFF	TGTGCCAGCAGACCGAAGGACAGGTTGGGCACTGAAGCTTTCTTT	TRBV7-9	TRBJ1-1	TRBD1	few
CASSEVPGDEQYF	TGTGCCAGCAGTGAAGTACCGGGAGACGAGCAGTACTTC	TRBV6-1	TRBJ2-7	NA	NA
CASSARPGTVYGYTF	TGCGCCAGCAGCGCGCGACCTGGGACAGTCTATGGCTACACCTTC	TRBV4-3	TRBJ1-2	TRBD1	once
CASSSGGPQETQYF	TGTGCTAGCAGTAGCGGGGGCCCCCAAGAGACCCAGTACTTC	TRBV7-7	TRBJ2-5	TRBD2	NA
CAISGQGSSPYEQYF	TGTGCCATCAGTGGGCAGGGCAGTTCACCCTACGAGCAGTACTTC	TRBV10-3	TRBJ2-7	NA	NA
CASSFRGEGYGYTF	TGTGCCAGCAGCTTCAGGGGAGAGGGCTATGGCTACACCTTC	TRBV7-2	TRBJ1-2	NA	NA
CASSPPQAGGQYF	TGTGCCAGCTCACCACCACAGGCCGGTGGGCAGTATTTT	TRBV18	TRBJ2-3	NA	NA
CASSIRQGSYGYTF	TGTGCCAGCAGCATCCGACAGGGGTCCTATGGCTACACCTTC	TRBV7-6	TRBJ1-2	TRBD1	NA
CASSLRTVNSPLHF	TGTGCCAGCAGCTTGAGGACAGTGAATTCACCCCTCCACTTT	TRBV7-6	TRBJ1-6	NA	NA
CASTRQGGIYEQYF	TGTGCCAGCACCAGACAGGGGGGGATTTACGAGCAGTACTTC	TRBV2	TRBJ2-7	TRBD1	NA
CASSDRDRVHTGELFF	TGTGCCAGCAGTGACCGGGACAGGGTCCACACCGGGGAGCTGTTTTTT	TRBV25-1	TRBJ2-2	TRBD1	NA
CASSLGGTGGSPLHF	TGCGCCAGCAGCTTGGGAGGGACAGGGGGCTCACCCCTCCACTTT	TRBV5-1	TRBJ1-6	TRBD1	few
CASTPGYTEAFF	TGTGCCAGCACCCCGGGGTACACTGAAGCTTTCTTT	TRBV6-5	TRBJ1-1	NA	NA
CASSTRLAGGKEYEQFF	TGTGCCAGCAGCACAAGACTAGCGGGGGGGAAAGAGTATGAGCAGTTCTTC	TRBV9	TRBJ2-1	TRBD2	few
CASSRGASAYNEQFF	TGTGCCAGCAGCCGCGGGGCTAGCGCATACAATGAGCAGTTCTTC	TRBV7-2	TRBJ2-1	NA	NA
CASSLDRRLNQPQHF	TGTGCCAGCAGCCTTGACAGGAGGCTTAATCAGCCCCAGCATTTT	TRBV7-2	TRBJ1-5	NA	NA
CASSPSGTPCRKYF	TGTGCCAGCAGCCCCTCCGGGACACCGTGTCGAAAGTACTTC	TRBV5-6	TRBJ2-7	NA	NA
CASSAQNQGARSEQYF	TGTGCCAGCAGCGCGCAAAACCAGGGGGCGAGGAGCGAGCAGTACTTC	TRBV5-6	TRBJ2-7	TRBD1	NA
CASSLMRGQPQHF	TGTGCCAGCAGCCTAATGCGGGGGCAGCCCCAGCATTTT	TRBV6-5	TRBJ1-5	NA	few
CASSQERTGPYGYTF	TGTGCCAGCAGCCAAGAGAGGACAGGCCCTTATGGCTACACCTTC	TRBV14	TRBJ1-2	TRBD1	NA
CASSTRGRDTGELFF	TGTGCCAGTAGTACGCGGGGTCGGGACACCGGGGAGCTGTTTTTT	TRBV19	TRBJ2-2	NA	NA
CASSVGGAGSPLHF	TGTGCCAGCAGCGTTGGTGGGGCAGGGTCACCCCTCCACTTT	TRBV9	TRBJ1-6	NA	once
CASRLTGGTTGEQYF	TGTGCCAGCAGGCTGACAGGGGGTACGACGGGCGAGCAGTACTTC	TRBV11-2	TRBJ2-7	TRBD1	NA